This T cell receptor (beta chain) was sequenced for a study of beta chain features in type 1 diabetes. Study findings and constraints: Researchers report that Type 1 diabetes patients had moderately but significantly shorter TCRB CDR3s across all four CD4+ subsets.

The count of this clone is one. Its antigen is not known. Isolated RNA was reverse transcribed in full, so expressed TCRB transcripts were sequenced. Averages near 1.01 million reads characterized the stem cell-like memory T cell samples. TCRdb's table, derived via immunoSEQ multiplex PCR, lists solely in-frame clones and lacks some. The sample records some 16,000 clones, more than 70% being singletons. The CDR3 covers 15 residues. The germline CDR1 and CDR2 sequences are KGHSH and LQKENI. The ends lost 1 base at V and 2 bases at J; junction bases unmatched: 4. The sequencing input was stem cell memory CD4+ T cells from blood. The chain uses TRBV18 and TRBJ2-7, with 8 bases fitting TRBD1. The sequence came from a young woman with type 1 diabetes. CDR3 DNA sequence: TGTGCCAGCTCACCACGCCAGGGGGCCCCCTACGAGCAGTACTTC. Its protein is CASSPRQGAPYEQYF. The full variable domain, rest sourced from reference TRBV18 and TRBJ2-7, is NAGVMQNPRHLVRRRGQEARLRCSPMKGHSHVYWYRQLPEEGLKFMVYLQKENIIDESGMPKERFSAEFPKEGPSILRIQQVVRGDSAAYFCASSPRQGAPYEQYFGPGTRLTVT.